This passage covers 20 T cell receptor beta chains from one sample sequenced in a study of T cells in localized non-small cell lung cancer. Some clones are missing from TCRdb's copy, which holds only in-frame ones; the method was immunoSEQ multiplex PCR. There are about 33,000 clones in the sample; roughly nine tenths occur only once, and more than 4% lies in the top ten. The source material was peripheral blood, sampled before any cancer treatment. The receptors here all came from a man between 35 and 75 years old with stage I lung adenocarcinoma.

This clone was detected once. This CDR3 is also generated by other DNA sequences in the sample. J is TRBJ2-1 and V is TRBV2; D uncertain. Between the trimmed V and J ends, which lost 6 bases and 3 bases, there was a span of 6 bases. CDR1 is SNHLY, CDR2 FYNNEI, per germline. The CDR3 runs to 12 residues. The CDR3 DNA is TGTGCCAGCAGGCCGGGCTACAATGAGCAGTTCTTC. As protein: CASRPGYNEQFF.

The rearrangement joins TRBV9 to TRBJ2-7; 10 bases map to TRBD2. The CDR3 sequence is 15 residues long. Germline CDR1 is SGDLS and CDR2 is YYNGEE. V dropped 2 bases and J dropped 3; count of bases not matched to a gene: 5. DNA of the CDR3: TGTGCCAGCAGCGTCTCTAGCGGGGGAGGCTACGAGCAGTACTTC. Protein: CASSVSSGGGYEQYF.

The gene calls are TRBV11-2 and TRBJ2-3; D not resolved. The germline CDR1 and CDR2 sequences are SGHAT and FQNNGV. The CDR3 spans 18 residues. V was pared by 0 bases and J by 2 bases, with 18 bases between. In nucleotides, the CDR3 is TGTGCCAGCAGCTTAGATATGCGCGCAGGTGCGACCACAGATACGCAGTATTTT. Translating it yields CASSLDMRAGATTDTQYF. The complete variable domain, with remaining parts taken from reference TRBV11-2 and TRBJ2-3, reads EAGVAQSPRYKIIEKRQSVAFWCNPISGHATLYWYQQILGQGPKLLIQFQNNGVVDDSQLPKDRFSAERLKGVDSTLKIQPAKLEDSAVYLCASSLDMRAGATTDTQYFGPGTRLTVL.

The DNA for the CDR3 is TGTGCCAGCAGCTTAGAGCCAGGCTCAAGGGCTGAAGCTTTCTTT. This sequence encodes CASSLEPGSRAEAFF. V usage is TRBV11-2 and J usage is TRBJ1-1; D unclear. The V gene's germline CDR1 is SGHAT and CDR2 FQNNGV. The CDR3 covers 15 residues. Trimming removed 0 bases at V and 6 bases at J, with 14 bases between. Full variable domain (missing parts from reference TRBV11-2 and TRBJ1-1): EAGVAQSPRYKIIEKRQSVAFWCNPISGHATLYWYQQILGQGPKLLIQFQNNGVVDDSQLPKDRFSAERLKGVDSTLKIQPAKLEDSAVYLCASSLEPGSRAEAFFGQGTRLTVV.

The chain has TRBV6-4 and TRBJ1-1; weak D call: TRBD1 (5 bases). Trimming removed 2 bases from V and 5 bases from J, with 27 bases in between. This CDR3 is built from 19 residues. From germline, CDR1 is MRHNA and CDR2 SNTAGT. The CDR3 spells CASSDPYSHLRVGHTEAFF. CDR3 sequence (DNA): TGTGCCAGCAGTGACCCCTATTCCCATTTACGCGTTGGACATACTGAAGCTTTCTTT.

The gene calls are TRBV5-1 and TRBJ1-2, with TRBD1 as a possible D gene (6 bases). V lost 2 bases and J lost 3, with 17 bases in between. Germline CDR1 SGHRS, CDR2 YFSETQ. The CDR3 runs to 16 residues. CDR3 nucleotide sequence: TGCGCCAGCAGCTTTGGCCGGGACATCCGGGACTATGGCTACACCTTC. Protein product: CASSFGRDIRDYGYTF.

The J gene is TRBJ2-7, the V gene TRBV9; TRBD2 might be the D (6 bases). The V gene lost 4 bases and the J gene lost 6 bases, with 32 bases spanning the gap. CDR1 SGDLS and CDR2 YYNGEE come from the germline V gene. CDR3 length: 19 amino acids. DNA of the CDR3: TGTGCCAGCAGCCCCCTAACTGGTACAAGAGACGGGAGCTGGGGCGAGCAGTACTTC. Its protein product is CASSPLTGTRDGSWGEQYF.

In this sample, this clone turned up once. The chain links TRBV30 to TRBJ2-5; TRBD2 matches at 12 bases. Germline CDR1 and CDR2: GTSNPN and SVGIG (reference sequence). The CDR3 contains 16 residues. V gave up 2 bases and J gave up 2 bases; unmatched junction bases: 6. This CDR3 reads CAWSPGLAGTQETQYF. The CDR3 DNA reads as TGTGCCTGGAGTCCCGGACTAGCGGGGACGCAAGAGACCCAGTACTTC.

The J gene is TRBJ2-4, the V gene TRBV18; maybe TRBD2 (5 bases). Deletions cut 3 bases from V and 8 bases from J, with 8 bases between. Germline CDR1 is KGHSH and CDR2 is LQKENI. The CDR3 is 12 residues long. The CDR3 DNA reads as TGTGCCAGCTCACCCGGGGATGACATTCAGTACTTC. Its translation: CASSPGDDIQYF. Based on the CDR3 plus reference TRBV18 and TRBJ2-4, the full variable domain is NAGVMQNPRHLVRRRGQEARLRCSPMKGHSHVYWYRQLPEEGLKFMVYLQKENIIDESGMPKERFSAEFPKEGPSILRIQQVVRGDSAAYFCASSPGDDIQYFGAGTRLSVL.

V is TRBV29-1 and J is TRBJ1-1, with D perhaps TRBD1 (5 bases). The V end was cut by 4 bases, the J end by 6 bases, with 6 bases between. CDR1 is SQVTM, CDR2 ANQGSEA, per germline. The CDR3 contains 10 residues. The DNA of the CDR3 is TGCAGCGTTGCGGGGCCTGAAGCTTTCTTT. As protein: CSVAGPEAFF.

CDR3 in amino acids: CASSIVFPDGSTDTQYF. Written as DNA, the CDR3 is TGTGCCAGTAGTATAGTTTTTCCTGATGGTAGCACAGATACGCAGTATTTT. The V gene is TRBV19, the J gene TRBJ2-3; D not resolved. Germline V lookup: CDR1 LNHDA, CDR2 SQIVND (reference sequence). The V gene lost 1 base and the J gene lost 0 bases, with 14 bases spanning the gap. The length of the CDR3 is 17 residues.

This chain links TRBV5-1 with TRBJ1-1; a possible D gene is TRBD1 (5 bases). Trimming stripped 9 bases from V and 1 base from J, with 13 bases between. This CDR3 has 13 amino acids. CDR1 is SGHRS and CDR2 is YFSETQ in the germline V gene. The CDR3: CATRQSPNTEAFF. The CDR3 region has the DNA TGCGCCACTAGACAGAGCCCGAACACTGAAGCTTTCTTT.

CDR3 sequence (DNA): TGCGCCAGCAGCTCGACAGGGGTGGCCACTGAAGCTTTCTTT. Translating gives CASSSTGVATEAFF. The chain employs TRBV5-1 and TRBJ1-1; 8 nucleotides match TRBD1. CDR3 length: 14 residues. V gave up 3 bases and J gave up 4 bases; unmatched junction bases: 5. CDR1 is SGHRS, CDR2 YFSETQ, per germline.

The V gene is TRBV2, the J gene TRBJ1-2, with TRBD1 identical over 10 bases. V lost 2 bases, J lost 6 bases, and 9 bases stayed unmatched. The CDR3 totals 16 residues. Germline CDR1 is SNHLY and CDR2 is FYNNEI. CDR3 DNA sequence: TGTGCCAGCAGTGAATGGGGGACAGGGGCTTTGGATGGCTACACCTTC. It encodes CASSEWGTGALDGYTF. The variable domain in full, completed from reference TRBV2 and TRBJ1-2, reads EPEVTQTPSHQVTQMGQEVILRCVPISNHLYFYWYRQILGQKVEFLVSFYNNEISEKSEIFDDQFSVERPDGSNFTLKIRSTKLEDSAMYFCASSEWGTGALDGYTFGSGTRLTVV.

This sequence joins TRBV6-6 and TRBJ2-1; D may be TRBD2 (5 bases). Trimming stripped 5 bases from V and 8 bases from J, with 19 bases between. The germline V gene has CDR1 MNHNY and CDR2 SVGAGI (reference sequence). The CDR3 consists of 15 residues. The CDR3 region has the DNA TGTGCCAGCAGTCTCGGACTGGGCCTTCGGGATGAGCAGTTCTTC. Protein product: CASSLGLGLRDEQFF.

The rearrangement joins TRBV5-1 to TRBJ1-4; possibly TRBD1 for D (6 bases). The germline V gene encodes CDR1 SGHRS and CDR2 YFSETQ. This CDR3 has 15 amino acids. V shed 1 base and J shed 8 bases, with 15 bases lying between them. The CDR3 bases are TGCGCCAGCAGCTTGTCAGGGGAGAGGTGGGAAAAACTGTTTTTT. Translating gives CASSLSGERWEKLFF.

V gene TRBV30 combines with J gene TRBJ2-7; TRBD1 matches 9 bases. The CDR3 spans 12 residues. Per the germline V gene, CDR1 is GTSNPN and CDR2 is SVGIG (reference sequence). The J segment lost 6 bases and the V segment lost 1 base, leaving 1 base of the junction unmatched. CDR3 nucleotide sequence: TGTGCCTGGAGTGACAGGGGGCGCGAGCAGTACTTC. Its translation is CAWSDRGREQYF.

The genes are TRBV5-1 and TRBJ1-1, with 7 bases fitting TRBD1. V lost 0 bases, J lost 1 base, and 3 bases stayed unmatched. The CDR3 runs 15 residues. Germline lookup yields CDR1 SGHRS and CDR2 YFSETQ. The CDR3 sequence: CASSLETGPNTEAFF. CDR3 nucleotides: TGCGCCAGCAGCTTGGAGACAGGGCCGAACACTGAAGCTTTCTTT.

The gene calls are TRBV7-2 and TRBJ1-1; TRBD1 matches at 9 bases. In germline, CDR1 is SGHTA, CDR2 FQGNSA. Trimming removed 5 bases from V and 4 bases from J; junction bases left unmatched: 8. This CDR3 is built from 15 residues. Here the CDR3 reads CASSPGDRVGTEAFF. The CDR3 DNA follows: TGTGCCAGCAGCCCAGGGGACAGGGTGGGCACTGAAGCTTTCTTT. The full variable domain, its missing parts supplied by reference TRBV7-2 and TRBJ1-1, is GAGVSQSPSNKVTEKGKDVELRCDPISGHTALYWYRQSLGQGLEFLIYFQGNSAPDKSGLPSDRFSAERTGGSVSTLTIQRTQQEDSAVYLCASSPGDRVGTEAFFGQGTRLTVV.

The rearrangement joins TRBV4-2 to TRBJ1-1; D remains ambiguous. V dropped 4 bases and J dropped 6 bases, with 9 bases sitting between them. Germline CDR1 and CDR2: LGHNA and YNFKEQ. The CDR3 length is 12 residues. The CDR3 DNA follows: TGTGCCAGCAGCCTGGATGGGTCTGAAGCTTTCTTT. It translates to CASSLDGSEAFF.